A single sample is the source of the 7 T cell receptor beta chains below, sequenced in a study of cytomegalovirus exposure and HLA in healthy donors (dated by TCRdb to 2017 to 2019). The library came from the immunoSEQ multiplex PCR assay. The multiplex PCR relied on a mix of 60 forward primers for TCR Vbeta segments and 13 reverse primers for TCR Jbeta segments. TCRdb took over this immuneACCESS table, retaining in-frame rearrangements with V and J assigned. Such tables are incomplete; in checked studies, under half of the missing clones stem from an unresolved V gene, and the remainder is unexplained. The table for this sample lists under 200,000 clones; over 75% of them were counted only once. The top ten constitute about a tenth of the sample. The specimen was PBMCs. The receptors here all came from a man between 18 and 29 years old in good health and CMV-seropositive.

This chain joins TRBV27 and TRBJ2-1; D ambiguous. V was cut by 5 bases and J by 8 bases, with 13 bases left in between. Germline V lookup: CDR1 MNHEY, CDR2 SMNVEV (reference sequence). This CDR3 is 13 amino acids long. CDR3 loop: CASSRASSDEQFF. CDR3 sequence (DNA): TGTGCCAGCAGTCGCGCTTCGAGCGATGAGCAGTTCTTC.

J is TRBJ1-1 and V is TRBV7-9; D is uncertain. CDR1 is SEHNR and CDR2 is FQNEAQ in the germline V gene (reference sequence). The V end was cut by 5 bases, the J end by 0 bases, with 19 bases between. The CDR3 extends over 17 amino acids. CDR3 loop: CASSPLTLNNMNTEAFF. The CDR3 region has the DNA TGTGCCAGCAGCCCATTAACCCTGAATAACATGAACACTGAAGCTTTCTTT.

The CDR3 loop is CASSTAGGSDTIYF. In nucleotides, the CDR3 is TGTGCCAGCAGCACGGCAGGGGGCTCGGACACCATATATTTT. The V and J genes are TRBV21-1 and TRBJ1-3; TRBD1 was called by the table and not checked on the DNA. TRBV21-1 is tagged as a pseudogene. The CDR3 contains 14 residues.

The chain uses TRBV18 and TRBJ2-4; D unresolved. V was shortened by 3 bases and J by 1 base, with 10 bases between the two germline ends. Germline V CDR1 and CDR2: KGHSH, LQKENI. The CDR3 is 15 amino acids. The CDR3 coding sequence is TGTGCCAGCTCACCCGCAGTCTCGGCCAAAAACATTCAGTACTTC. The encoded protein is CASSPAVSAKNIQYF.

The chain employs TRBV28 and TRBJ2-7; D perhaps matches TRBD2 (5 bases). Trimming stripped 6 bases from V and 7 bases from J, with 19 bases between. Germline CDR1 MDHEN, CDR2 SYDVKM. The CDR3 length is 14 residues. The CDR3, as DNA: TGTGCCAGCAGGGGCCCCCCGGGGTTGGAAGAGCAGTACTTC. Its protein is CASRGPPGLEEQYF.

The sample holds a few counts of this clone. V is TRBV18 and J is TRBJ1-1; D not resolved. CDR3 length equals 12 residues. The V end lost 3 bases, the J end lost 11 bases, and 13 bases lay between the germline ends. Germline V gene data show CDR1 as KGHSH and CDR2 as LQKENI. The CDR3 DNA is TGTGCCAGCTCACCCCTTCGGCAGGATGCTTTCTTT. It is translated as CASSPLRQDAFF.

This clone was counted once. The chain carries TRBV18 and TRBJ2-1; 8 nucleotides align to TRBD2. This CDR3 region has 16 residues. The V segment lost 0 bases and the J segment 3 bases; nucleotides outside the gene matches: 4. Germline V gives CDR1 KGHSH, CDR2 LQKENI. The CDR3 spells CASSPPGTSDYNEQFF. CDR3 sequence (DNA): TGTGCCAGCTCACCACCTGGGACTAGTGACTACAATGAGCAGTTCTTC.